This T cell receptor beta chain originates from a study of blood T cell repertoires in COVID-19. Study at large: Material from acute and convalescent COVID-19 was sourced from the United States, Italy and Spain. PBMCs, B-cell-depleted T cells, or T cells were the source of the cDNA or gDNA that made up the material.

The germline V gene encodes CDR1 SGDLS and CDR2 YYNGEE. The CDR3 runs 17 residues. After removal of 1 base from V and 1 base from J, the junction contained 4 bases not matched to a gene. TCRdb's copy holds only in-frame clones and misses some; the assay was immunoSEQ multiplex PCR. The sample carries nearly 300,000 clones, about 81% recorded once. The sequence derives from a human donor with COVID-19, enrolled during active disease. The donor label of this sample is uncertain. What was sequenced was peripheral blood. The rearrangement joins TRBV9 to TRBJ2-3; 12 nucleotides line up with TRBD2. CDR3 region: CASSVLPSGRGTDTQYF. Written as DNA, the CDR3 is TGTGCCAGCAGCGTACTGCCTAGCGGGAGGGGCACAGATACGCAGTATTTT.